This T cell receptor (beta chain) was sequenced in a study of T cell repertoires in cytomegalovirus infection. Background on the study: Matching HLA type, along with CMV infection, was indicated by public TCR beta signatures.

The CDR3 has 11 residues. V was cut by 3 bases and J by 10 bases, with 9 bases left in between. The study's findings and limits: Dominating the ex vivo response were TCR beta clonotypes that were CMV-specific and HLA-C-restricted. Of the TCR beta families, the public ones yielded a cumulative frequency that identified carriers of CMV plus the relevant HLA.

In TCRdb, the reads were re-called with MiXCR into one record per CDR3 protein. The sample lists about 830,000 distinct CDR3 sequences; approximately 29% were seen once. A remark on this clonotype: The antigen is undetermined.

The sequence derives from a human donor in good health (CMV status not recorded). Some clones in this sample may be carry-over from other donors' samples. The material sequenced was cultured CD8+ T cells from PBMCs, taken from culture after CMV antigen stimulation. The chain combines TRBV12-3 or TRBV12-4 with TRBJ2-5; D unresolved. This CDR3 is CASSFAQDQYF. The CDR3 DNA sequence: TGTGCCAGCAGTTTCGCGCAGGACCAGTACTTC.